This TCR beta chain was sequenced during a study of T cell responses to AZD1222 COVID-19 vaccine. Generated by immunoSEQ multiplex PCR, the TCRdb table keeps only in-frame clones and is missing some. Here the sample spans 90,000 to 120,000 clones, around 93% being singletons. The V gene end was trimmed by 5 bases and the J gene end by 4 bases; junction bases not matched to a gene: 6. Germline-derived CDR1 and CDR2 are MNHEY and SVGEGT. The CDR3 is 14 amino acids. The rearrangement joins TRBV6-2 or TRBV6-3 to TRBJ1-1, with 8 bases fitting TRBD1. The source was peripheral blood, collected 28 days after the second AZD1222 dose. The TCR sequence derives from an adult who received the AZD1222 COVID-19 vaccine. CDR3 residues: CASSPLTGGTEAFF. The CDR3 DNA reads TGTGCCAGCAGTCCCCTTACAGGGGGCACTGAAGCTTTCTTT.